This record looks at one TCR beta chain sequence and its context. Germline-derived CDR1 and CDR2 are SGHKS and YYEKEE (reference sequence). V gave up 2 bases and J gave up 2 bases; unmatched junction bases: 3. The length of the CDR3 is 15 residues. Libraries were prepared by immunoSEQ multiplex PCR; TCRdb keeps only in-frame clonotypes and omits some of them. The sample lists about 44,000 clones, 88% seen once, with 18% in the top ten. The sample comes from a study of OX40 agonist ivuxolimab in advanced cancers. About the research overall: The study enrolled dose-escalation patients with hepatocellular carcinoma, melanoma, renal cell or head and neck cancer. Aged roughly 23 to 79 with a mean of around 60 years, they were about 80% male. Three individuals attained partial responses, comprising one hepatocellular carcinoma case and two cutaneous melanoma cases.

The study sampled blood at baseline, cycle 4 day 1, and cycle 7 day 1. The sequence was collected from an adult with an advanced solid tumor such as melanoma, head and neck, liver or kidney cancer. The V and J genes are TRBV5-5 and TRBJ1-5, with 8 bases fitting TRBD1. The source material was CD4+ or CD8+ T cells sorted from blood, sampled in a trial of the OX40 agonist ivuxolimab. In nucleotides, the CDR3 is TGTGCCAGCAGCTTACAGGGGGGACGCAATCAGCCCCAGCATTTT. Its protein is CASSLQGGRNQPQHF. The variable domain in full, with the rest retrieved from reference TRBV5-5 and TRBJ1-5, is DAGVTQSPTHLIKTRGQQVTLRCSPISGHKSVSWYQQVLGQGPQFIFQYYEKEERGRGNFPDRFSARQFPNYSSELNVNALLLGDSALYLCASSLQGGRNQPQHFGDGTRLSIL.